The clone carrying this T cell receptor (beta chain) has only one observation. This record comes from a study of T cell changes during pregnancy in multiple sclerosis. Profiled with immunoSEQ multiplex PCR; TCRdb holds only in-frame clones, not every one. The sample lists approximately 46,000 clones; 90% were seen once. CDR1 and CDR2 from the germline V gene are SGHNT and YYREEE (reference sequence). Germline trimming cut 4 bases from V and 4 bases from J; bases unmatched to any gene: 12. The CDR3 runs 19 residues. This sequence joins TRBV5-4 and TRBJ2-3; TRBD2 agrees at 16 bases. This receptor was taken from a female donor in good health, enrolled as a control in a pregnancy study. The input for sequencing was peripheral blood, taken after pregnancy. The CDR3 DNA reads TGTGCCAGCAGCCCTGTGTGGGGACTAGCGGGAGGGCCAGCAGATACGCAGTATTTT. Translating it yields CASSPVWGLAGGPADTQYF.